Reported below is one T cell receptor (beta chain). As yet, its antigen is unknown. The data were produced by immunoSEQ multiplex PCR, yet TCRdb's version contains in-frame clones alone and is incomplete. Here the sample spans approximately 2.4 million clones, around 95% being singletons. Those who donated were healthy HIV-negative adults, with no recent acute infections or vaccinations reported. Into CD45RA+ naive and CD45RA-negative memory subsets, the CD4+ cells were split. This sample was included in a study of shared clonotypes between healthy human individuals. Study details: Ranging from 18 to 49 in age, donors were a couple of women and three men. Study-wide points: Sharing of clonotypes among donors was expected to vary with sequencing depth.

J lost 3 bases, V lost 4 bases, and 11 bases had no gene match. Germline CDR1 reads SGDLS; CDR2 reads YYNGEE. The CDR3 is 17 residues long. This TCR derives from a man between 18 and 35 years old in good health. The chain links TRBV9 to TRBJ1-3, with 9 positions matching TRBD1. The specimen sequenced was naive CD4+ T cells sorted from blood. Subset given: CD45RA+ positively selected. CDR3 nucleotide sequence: TGTGCCAGCAGCCCTAGCCCGGACAGGGGAAGTGGAAACACCATATATTTT. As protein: CASSPSPDRGSGNTIYF.